This entry concerns a single T cell receptor (beta chain). The sample comes from a study of blood T cell repertoires in COVID-19. Only in-frame clones appear in the TCRdb table, and some are missing; sequencing was by immunoSEQ multiplex PCR. The data show nearly 200,000 clones, about 90% seen once. Trimming shortened V by 3 bases and J by 12 bases, and 24 bases separated the two germline ends. There are 16 residues in the CDR3. The V gene's germline CDR1 is SGHAT and CDR2 FQDESV (reference sequence). The rearrangement joins TRBV11-1 to TRBJ2-1; tentative D call: TRBD1 (5 bases). Input material: peripheral blood. This receptor was obtained from a woman between 70 and 85 years old with acute or convalescent COVID-19. The CDR3 nucleotides are TGTGCCAGCAGCTTTTTAACAGGCTTTACGCATACCCCGCAGTTCTTC. Encoded protein: CASSFLTGFTHTPQFF. The complete variable domain, with remaining parts taken from reference TRBV11-1 and TRBJ2-1, reads EAEVAQSPRYKITEKSQAVAFWCDPISGHATLYWYRQILGQGPELLVQFQDESVVDDSQLPKDRFSAERLKGVDSTLKIQPAELGDSAMYLCASSFLTGFTHTPQFFGPGTRLTVL.